Listed here are 21 T cell receptor beta chains from one sample, sequenced in a study of T cells in Graves' hyperthyroidism and ophthalmopathy. Amplification of TCR beta CDR3 regions was performed using RNA transcripts as template. First-round RT-PCR of the TCR CDR3 relied on the HTBI primer set. One entry per CDR3 protein, called by TCRdb with MiXCR from the multiplex PCR reads. The table includes about half a million distinct CDR3 sequences, 20% to 25% detected once. Sample: blood. The receptors were sampled from a woman in her seventies with Graves' ophthalmopathy.

The V and J genes are TRBV7-2 and TRBJ2-6, with D possibly being TRBD2 (5 bases). V dropped 4 bases and J dropped 4 bases, with 11 bases sitting between them. The CDR3 sequence is 15 residues long. The V gene's germline CDR1 is SGHTA and CDR2 FQGNSA. The CDR3 is CASSSRVRGANVLTF. CDR3 sequence (DNA): TGTGCCAGCAGCTCGAGGGTGAGGGGGGCCAACGTCCTGACTTTC.

This clonotype was found many times. CDR3 sequence reads: CASSWGLASEQYF. DNA for the CDR3: TGTGCCAGCAGTTGGGGCCTCGCGAGCGAGCAGTACTTC. The V and J genes are TRBV2 and TRBJ2-7, with a tentative D call TRBD1 (5 bases). This CDR3 has 13 amino acids. Per the germline V gene, CDR1 is SNHLY and CDR2 is FYNNEI. The germline V and J ends were trimmed by 5 bases and 6 bases, with 14 bases remaining between them.

Many counts were recorded for this clonotype. This chain links TRBV15 with TRBJ1-5, with TRBD1 as a possible D gene (5 bases). Germline V gene sequence: CDR1 LNHNV, CDR2 YYDKDF (reference sequence). This CDR3 is built from 14 residues. Trimming removed 4 bases at V and 1 base at J, with 8 bases between. The CDR3 DNA reads TGTGCCACCAGCATTCAGGGCAGCAATCAGCCCCAGCATTTT. Amino acids: CATSIQGSNQPQHF.

This clonotype has a handful of counts. V gene TRBV10-3 combines with J gene TRBJ2-1; 12 positions agree with TRBD1. Looked up from germline, CDR1 is ENHRY and CDR2 is SYGVKD. J was trimmed by 9 bases and V by 3 bases; bases with no gene match: 6. This CDR3 spans 15 amino acids. The CDR3 nucleotides are TGTGCCATCAGTGAAAAGGGACAGGGGGCGGGTGAGCAGTTCTTC. Amino acid sequence: CAISEKGQGAGEQFF.

This clonotype was seen many times. V usage is TRBV2 and J usage is TRBJ1-5; 7 bases line up with TRBD1. V was pared by 7 bases and J by 0 bases, with 3 bases of the junction left unmatched. Looked up from germline, CDR1 is SNHLY and CDR2 is FYNNEI. The CDR3 has 14 amino acids. The CDR3 DNA reads TGTGCCAGCAATGCAGGGGGTAGCAATCAGCCCCAGCATTTT. Its translation: CASNAGGSNQPQHF.

This clonotype showed up just a few times. V is TRBV6-1 and J is TRBJ2-7; 10 bases are shared with TRBD2. From germline, CDR1 is MNHNS and CDR2 SASEGT. This CDR3 has 15 residues. V shed 5 bases, J shed 0 bases, and the junction held 4 bases outside the gene matches. In DNA form, the CDR3 reads TGTGCCAGCAGTCGACTAGCGGGCGTCTCCTACGAGCAGTACTTC. It is translated as CASSRLAGVSYEQYF.

This clonotype has just a few counts. The V and J genes are TRBV9 and TRBJ2-3; tentatively, D is TRBD1 or TRBD2 (6 bases each). The V end was cut by 7 bases, the J end by 7 bases, with 16 bases between. Looked up from germline, CDR1 is SGDLS and CDR2 is YYNGEE. The CDR3 is made up of 13 amino acids. In DNA form, the CDR3 reads TGTGCCAGCGCGGGGAGCCAGGGGAATACGCAGTATTTT. It translates to CASAGSQGNTQYF.

This sequence joins TRBV5-6 and TRBJ2-1; no clear D. Trimming took 1 base from V and 6 from J, leaving 14 bases between them. This CDR3 spans 15 amino acids. The germline V gene encodes CDR1 SGHDT and CDR2 YYEEEE. CDR3 region: CASSLKASGPNEQFF. In DNA form, the CDR3 reads TGTGCCAGCAGCTTGAAGGCTAGTGGGCCCAATGAGCAGTTCTTC. The whole variable domain, remainder taken from reference TRBV5-6 and TRBJ2-1, is DAGVTQSPTHLIKTRGQQVTLRCSPKSGHDTVSWYQQALGQGPQFIFQYYEEEERQRGNFPDRFSGHQFPNYSSELNVNALLLGDSALYLCASSLKASGPNEQFFGPGTRLTVL.

A word on this clonotype: It may be a read error: a sequence one base away is much more abundant. The chain combines TRBV28 with TRBJ2-7, with 14 positions matching TRBD2. After removal of 6 bases from V and 6 bases from J, the junction contained 4 bases not matched to a gene. Germline CDR1 is MDHEN and CDR2 is SYDVKM. The CDR3 loop spans 14 amino acids. CDR3 in DNA: TGTGCCAGCAGCCATGGGACTAGCGGGAGCGAGCAGTACTTC. Protein sequence: CASSHGTSGSEQYF. The full variable domain, rest sourced from reference TRBV28 and TRBJ2-7, is DVKVTQSSRYLVKRTGEKVFLECVQDMDHENMFWYRQDPGLGLRLIYFSYDVKMKEKGDIPEGYSVSREKKERFSLILESASTNQTSMYLCASSHGTSGSEQYFGPGTRLTVT.

This clonotype was detected a few times. The rearrangement joins TRBV5-6 to TRBJ1-2; D may be TRBD1 (6 bases). The CDR3 has 16 amino acids. The ends were cut back, 7 bases at V and 0 bases at J, with 19 bases in the middle. Per germline, CDR1 SGHDT and CDR2 YYEEEE. CDR3 nucleotide sequence: TGTGCCAGCGGCCGACCGGGGACACTAGCTAACTATGGCTACACCTTC. It codes for CASGRPGTLANYGYTF.

This clonotype was counted only a few times. The chain recombines TRBV5-1 with TRBJ2-7; D unresolved. The CDR3 has 12 amino acids. V was trimmed by 2 bases and J by 0 bases, leaving 3 bases between them. CDR1 is SGHRS, CDR2 YFSETQ, per germline. CDR3 nucleotides: TGCGCCAGCAGCTTTAACTCCTACGAGCAGTACTTC. This gives the protein CASSFNSYEQYF.

This chain links TRBV6-5 with TRBJ2-2, with a possible D match to TRBD2 (5 bases). Trimming left V 2 bases short and J 5 bases short, with 6 bases between. Germline V CDR1 and CDR2: MNHEY, SVGAGI. This CDR3 has 13 residues. The CDR3 DNA reads as TGTGCCAGCAGTTACGGGAGTACCGGGGAGCTGTTTTTT. Its translation: CASSYGSTGELFF.

This clonotype was recorded at least ten times. The gene calls are TRBV12-3 or TRBV12-4 and TRBJ1-1; possible D gene TRBD1, 6 bases. V was shortened by 5 bases and J by 2 bases, with 18 bases between the two germline ends. CDR3 length: 16 residues. CDR3: CASSRNIGQLNTEAFF. For the CDR3, the DNA is TGTGCCAGCAGTCGAAATATAGGACAGTTAAACACTGAAGCTTTCTTT.

This chain joins TRBV20-1 and TRBJ1-1; D unresolved. Germline V lookup: CDR1 DFQATT, CDR2 SNEGSKA (reference sequence). This CDR3 comprises 14 residues. The germline V and J ends were trimmed by 2 bases and 0 bases, with 10 bases remaining between them. The CDR3: CSARRVGMNTEAFF. CDR3 bases: TGCAGTGCTAGACGAGTGGGTATGAACACTGAAGCTTTCTTT.

J is TRBJ2-6 and V is TRBV6-1; 10 nucleotides agree with TRBD1. V gave up 7 bases and J gave up 1 base; unmatched junction bases: 7. Germline V gene data show CDR1 as MNHNS and CDR2 as SASEGT. The CDR3 loop spans 17 amino acids. CDR3 amino acids: CASIKGTGVSGANVLTF. The CDR3 nucleotides are TGTGCCAGCATCAAAGGGACAGGGGTTTCTGGGGCCAACGTCCTGACTTTC.

This clonotype was observed at least ten times. The gene calls are TRBV24-1 and TRBJ2-7; D is ambiguous. Trimming pared 3 bases from V and 0 bases from J, leaving 2 bases between. Germline assignment: CDR1 KGHDR and CDR2 SFDVKD. The CDR3 runs 12 residues. CDR3: CATSDDSYEQYF. The DNA for the CDR3 is TGTGCCACCAGTGATGACTCCTACGAGCAGTACTTC.

The rearrangement uses TRBV7-6 and TRBJ2-5; 7 nucleotides align to TRBD2. Germline V gives CDR1 SGHVS, CDR2 FNYEAQ. The CDR3 contains 19 residues. Germline trimming cut 4 bases from V and 5 bases from J; bases unmatched to any gene: 22. The CDR3, as DNA: TGTGCCAGCAGCTCGCCCCCGGGGGGACGGGAGATAATAATGGAGACCCAGTACTTC. Residues: CASSSPPGGREIIMETQYF.

Written as DNA, the CDR3 is TGTGCCAGCAGTGCGGACAGGACGATAGCGGGACGGTCAGATACGCAGTATTTT. Its translation is CASSADRTIAGRSDTQYF. The V gene is TRBV27, the J gene TRBJ2-3; D possibly corresponds to TRBD2 (8 bases). Trimming pared 5 bases from V and 4 bases from J, leaving 25 bases between. The germline V gene has CDR1 MNHEY and CDR2 SMNVEV (reference sequence). The length of the CDR3 is 18 residues.

This clonotype was detected many times. This chain uses TRBV20-1 with TRBJ1-5, with 11 positions matching TRBD1. V shed 3 bases, J shed 2 bases, and the junction held 3 bases outside the gene matches. The CDR3 runs to 15 residues. The germline V gene has CDR1 DFQATT and CDR2 SNEGSKA (reference sequence). CDR3 in amino acids: CSASPGQGGNQPQHF. The CDR3 nucleotides read TGCAGTGCTAGCCCGGGACAGGGGGGCAATCAGCCCCAGCATTTT.

The V call is TRBV3-1, the J call TRBJ1-2; D is undetermined. Germline V gene data show CDR1 as LGHDT and CDR2 as YNNKEL (reference sequence). V was trimmed by 1 base and J by 6 bases, leaving 12 bases between them. This CDR3 is 14 amino acids long. The DNA for the CDR3 is TGTGCCAGCAGCCAAGGGGGTATTTTCGATGGCTACACCTTC. Amino acid sequence: CASSQGGIFDGYTF.

This clonotype was counted only a few times. The V call is TRBV12-3 or TRBV12-4, the J call TRBJ2-1; TRBD2 aligns across 10 bases. The V segment lost 6 bases and the J segment 6 bases; nucleotides outside the gene matches: 8. The CDR3 has 15 amino acids. The CDR3 reads CASSSSTSGINEQFF. The CDR3 DNA reads TGTGCCAGCAGCTCTAGCACTAGCGGGATCAATGAGCAGTTCTTC.